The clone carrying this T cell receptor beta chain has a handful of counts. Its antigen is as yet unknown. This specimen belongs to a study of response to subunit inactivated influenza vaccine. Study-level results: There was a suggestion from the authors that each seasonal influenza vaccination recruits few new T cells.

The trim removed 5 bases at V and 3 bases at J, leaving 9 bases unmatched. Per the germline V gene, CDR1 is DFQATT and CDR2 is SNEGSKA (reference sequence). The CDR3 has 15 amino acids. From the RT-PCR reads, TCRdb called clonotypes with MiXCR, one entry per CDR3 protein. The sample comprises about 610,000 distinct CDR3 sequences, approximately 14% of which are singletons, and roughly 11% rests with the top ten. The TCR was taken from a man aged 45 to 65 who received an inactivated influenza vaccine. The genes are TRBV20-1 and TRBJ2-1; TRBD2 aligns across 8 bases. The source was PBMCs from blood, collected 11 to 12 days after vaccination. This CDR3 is CSALSGSGNYNEQFF. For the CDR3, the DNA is TGCAGTGCTTTATCGGGTAGCGGGAACTACAATGAGCAGTTCTTC.